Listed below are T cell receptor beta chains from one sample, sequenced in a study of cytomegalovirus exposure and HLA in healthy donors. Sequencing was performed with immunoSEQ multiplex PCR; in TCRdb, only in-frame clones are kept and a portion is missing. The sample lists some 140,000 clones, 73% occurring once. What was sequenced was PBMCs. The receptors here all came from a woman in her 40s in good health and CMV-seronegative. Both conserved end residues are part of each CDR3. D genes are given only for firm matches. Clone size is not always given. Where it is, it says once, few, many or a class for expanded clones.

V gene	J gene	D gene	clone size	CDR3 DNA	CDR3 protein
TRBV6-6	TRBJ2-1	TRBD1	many	TGTGCCAGCAGCGGAACAGGGGGGGAGCAGTTCTTC	CASSGTGGEQFF
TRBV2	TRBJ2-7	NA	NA	TGTGCCAGCAGCGGGACCCGGGGCCAGGACTACGAGCAGTACTTC	CASSGTRGQDYEQYF
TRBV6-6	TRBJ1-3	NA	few	TGTGCCAGCAGTGCCCAGGGAAACACCATATATTTT	CASSAQGNTIYF
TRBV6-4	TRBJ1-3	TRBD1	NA	TGTGCCAGCACCGGACAGGGGATAGTAGCTGGAAACACCATATATTTT	CASTGQGIVAGNTIYF
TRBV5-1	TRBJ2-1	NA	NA	TGCGCCAGCAGCGCCACAGGGATCGGGATTTACAATGAGCAGTTCTTC	CASSATGIGIYNEQFF
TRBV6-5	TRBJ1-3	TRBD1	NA	TGTGCCAGCAGTTCAGGGGGCCCTGGAAACACCATATATTTT	CASSSGGPGNTIYF
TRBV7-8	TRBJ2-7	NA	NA	TGTGCCAGCACCGGGGGGGGACAGTACCCCTCCTACGAGCAGTACTTC	CASTGGGQYPSYEQYF
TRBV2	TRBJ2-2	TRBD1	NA	TGTGCCAGCAGTTCAGCTTGGACAGGGGAGACCGGGGAGCTGTTTTTT	CASSSAWTGETGELFF
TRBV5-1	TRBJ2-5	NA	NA	TGCGCCAGCAGCGCCGACAGGCAAGAGACCCAGTACTTC	CASSADRQETQYF
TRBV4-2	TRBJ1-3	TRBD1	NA	TGTGCCAGCAGCCAAGAGCAGGACAGGGCCAACACCATATATTTT	CASSQEQDRANTIYF
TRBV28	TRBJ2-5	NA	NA	TGTGCCAGCAGTTTACCACAGAACCAAGAGACCCAGTACTTC	CASSLPQNQETQYF
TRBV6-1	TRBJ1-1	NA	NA	TGTGCCAGCAGAAGCTATCAGGGCCAGAACACTGAAGCTTTCTTT	CASRSYQGQNTEAFF
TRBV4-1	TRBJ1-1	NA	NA	TGCGCCAGCAGCCCGAACCAGGGGAACACTGAAGCTTTCTTT	CASSPNQGNTEAFF
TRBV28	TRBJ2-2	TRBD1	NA	TGTGCCAGCAGTTTAGTTTGGATGGGACAGAGGAACACCGGGGAGCTGTTTTTT	CASSLVWMGQRNTGELFF
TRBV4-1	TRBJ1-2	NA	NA	TGCGCCAGCAGCCACCTACAGGGTTATGGCTACACCTTC	CASSHLQGYGYTF
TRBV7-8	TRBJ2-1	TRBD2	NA	TGTGCCAGCAGCATGACTAGCGGGGGGGCCTACAATGAGCAGTTCTTC	CASSMTSGGAYNEQFF
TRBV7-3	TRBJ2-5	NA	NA	TGTGCCAGCAGCTCCATGGGGGGGGCCGAGACCCAGTACTTC	CASSSMGGAETQYF
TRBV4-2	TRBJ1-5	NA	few	TGTGCCAGCAGCCAAGTAAGTTTGGGGGGGGTAAATCAGCCCCAGCATTTT	CASSQVSLGGVNQPQHF
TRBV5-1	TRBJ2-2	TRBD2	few	TGCGCCAGCAGCCCGACTAGCGGGGGTTCCCTGAACACCGGGGAGCTGTTTTTT	CASSPTSGGSLNTGELFF
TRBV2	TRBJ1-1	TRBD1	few	TGTGCCAGCAGCTGGGACAGGGAGGCTTTCTTT	CASSWDREAFF
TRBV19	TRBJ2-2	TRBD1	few	TGTGCCAGTAGTATAGACACCACAGGGGTTGAGTACACCGGGGAGCTGTTTTTT	CASSIDTTGVEYTGELFF
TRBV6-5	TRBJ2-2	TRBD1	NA	TGTGCCAGCAGTTACGGTTTGGGACAGCACACCGGGGAGCTGTTTTTT	CASSYGLGQHTGELFF
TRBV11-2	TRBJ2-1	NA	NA	TGTGCCAGCAGCTTATCGGATGAGCAGTTCTTC	CASSLSDEQFF
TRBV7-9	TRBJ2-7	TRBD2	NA	TGTGCCAGCAGCTTAGGTAGCGGGGGCTTCTCCTACGAGCAGTACTTC	CASSLGSGGFSYEQYF
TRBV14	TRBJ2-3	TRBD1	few	TGTGCCAGCAGCTATCGGGACAGGGTAGAAACAGATACGCAGTATTTT	CASSYRDRVETDTQYF
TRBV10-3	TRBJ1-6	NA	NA	TGTGCCATCAGTATAGACAAGCCTTCACCCCTCCACTTT	CAISIDKPSPLHF
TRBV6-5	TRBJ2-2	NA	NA	TGTGCCAGCAGTTACGCACAGGAGTCCGGGGAGCTGTTTTTT	CASSYAQESGELFF
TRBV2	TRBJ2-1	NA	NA	TGTGCCAGCAGTGAAGCGCCCACAGGGAATTCTGATAGGTTCTTC	CASSEAPTGNSDRFF
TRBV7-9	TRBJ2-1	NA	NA	TGTGCCAGCAGCGTCACGGGAAGGGATCTTCGAGAGCAGTTCTTC	CASSVTGRDLREQFF
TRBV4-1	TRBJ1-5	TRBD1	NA	TGCGCCAGCAGCCCAGATGCGGACAGGGATAGCAATCAGCCCCAGCATTTT	CASSPDADRDSNQPQHF
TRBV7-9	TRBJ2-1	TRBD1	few	TGTGCCAGCAGCTTTGGACAGGGGGAGATCAATGAGCAGTTCTTC	CASSFGQGEINEQFF
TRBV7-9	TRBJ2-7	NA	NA	TGTGCCAGCAGCTTGATCCCACAGCTGCCCGAGCAGTACTTC	CASSLIPQLPEQYF
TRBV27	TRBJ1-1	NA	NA	TGTGCCAGCAGTCAGACCGGGATCGGGGGCACTGAAGCTTTCTTT	CASSQTGIGGTEAFF
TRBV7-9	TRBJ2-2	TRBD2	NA	TGTGCCAGCAGGGGGCAGGGACTAGCAATCGGGGAGCTGTTTTTT	CASRGQGLAIGELFF
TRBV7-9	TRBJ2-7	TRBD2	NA	TGTGCCAGCAGCTTAGCGGGAGGGTCGGACGAGCAGTACTTC	CASSLAGGSDEQYF
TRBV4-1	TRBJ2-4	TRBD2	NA	TGCGCCAGCAGCCTACTAGCGGGGGTAGCCAAAAACATTCAGTACTTC	CASSLLAGVAKNIQYF
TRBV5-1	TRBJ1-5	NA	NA	TGCGCCAGCAGCTTGGGGGGCATTAACCATTTT	CASSLGGINHF
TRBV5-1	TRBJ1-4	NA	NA	TGCGCCAGCAGCGGGGAAGGATCCAGGGGAAAACTGTTTTTT	CASSGEGSRGKLFF
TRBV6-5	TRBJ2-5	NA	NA	TGTGACCACGTTGTAGGGGAAGAGACCCAGTACTTC	CDHVVGEETQYF
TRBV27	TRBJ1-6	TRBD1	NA	TGTGCCAGCAGTTGGGACAGGGATAGTTCACCCCTCCACTTT	CASSWDRDSSPLHF
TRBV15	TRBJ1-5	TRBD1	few	TGTGCCACCAGCAGAGATACGGACAGGGAGAATCAGCCCCAGCATTTT	CATSRDTDRENQPQHF
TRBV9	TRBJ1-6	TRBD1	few	TGTGCCAGCAGCGTGGGGGGGGGACAGGGGACTTCACCCCTCCACTTT	CASSVGGGQGTSPLHF
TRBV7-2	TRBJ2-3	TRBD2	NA	TGTGCCAGCAGCTTACCTGCGGGGGGGACAGATACGCAGTATTTT	CASSLPAGGTDTQYF
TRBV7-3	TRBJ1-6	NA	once	TGTGCCAGCAGCTCTACCGCGCGAGGGACTCACTCACCCCTCCACTTT	CASSSTARGTHSPLHF
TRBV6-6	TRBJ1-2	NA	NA	TGTGCCAGCAGTTTAGGAGGGGCTAGTAACTATGGCTACACCTTC	CASSLGGASNYGYTF
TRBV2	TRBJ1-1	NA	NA	TGTGCCAGCAGTGGCAGGTGCTCGAACACTGAAGCTTTCTTT	CASSGRCSNTEAFF
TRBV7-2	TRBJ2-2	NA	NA	TGTGCCAGCAGCCCAGATATCAGGGCGAACACCGGGGAGCTGTTTTTT	CASSPDIRANTGELFF
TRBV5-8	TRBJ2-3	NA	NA	TGTGCCAGCAGGAGGAGCGTGGGGCGCACAGATACGCAGTATTTT	CASRRSVGRTDTQYF
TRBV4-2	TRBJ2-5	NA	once	TGTGCCAGCAGCCAAGGACAGGGAGAAAGCTGGTGGGAGGACCAAGAGACCCAGTACTTC	CASSQGQGESWWEDQETQYF
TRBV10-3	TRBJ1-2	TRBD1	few	TGTGCCATCAGCGACAGGGGACCGGAGGGCTACACCTTC	CAISDRGPEGYTF